This T cell receptor (beta chain) was identified during a study of CD8+ T cells in alopecia areata. The authors extracted RNA and reverse transcribed it into cDNA as the sequencing template. Assay used: immunoSEQ multiplex PCR; TCRdb lists only in-frame clones, some missing. The table records 120,000 to 150,000 clones, more than 55% of them present only once. V shed 2 bases and J shed 12 bases, with 14 bases lying between them. CDR1 SEHNR and CDR2 FQNEAQ come from the germline V gene (reference sequence). This CDR3 region has 13 residues. The sequenced sample was CD8+ T cells sorted from blood. The source is a human donor in good health. The chain carries TRBV7-9 and TRBJ2-1, with no clear D. The CDR3 coding sequence is TGTGCCAGCAGCTTATTTAACGACTTTGGGCAGTTCTTC. Translation: CASSLFNDFGQFF.